Listed below are T cell receptor beta chains from one sample, sequenced in a study of cytomegalovirus exposure and HLA in healthy donors. Data came from immunoSEQ multiplex PCR; TCRdb stores just in-frame clones and leaves some out. The data hold about 230,000 clones, with approximately 85% observed a single time. The sequenced material came from PBMCs. The source of these receptors is a girl aged 2-10 years in good health and CMV-seronegative. Both conserved end residues are trimmed from each CDR3. Fields, in order: V gene, J gene, clone size, CDR3 length, CDR3 protein. Expanded clones are given a class, and other clones once, few, many or no size at all.

TRBV11-2,TRBJ1-3,NA,12,ASSFLGRGNTIY
TRBV9,TRBJ2-2,NA,15,ASSVSLAGANTGELF
TRBV9,TRBJ2-1,NA,12,ASSAGGTSNEQF
TRBV6-6,TRBJ1-4,once,11,ASAGRGNEKLF
TRBV2,TRBJ2-1,NA,11,ASSQGELNEQF
TRBV7-3,TRBJ2-1,NA,14,ASSLTSGRPFHEQF
TRBV6-5,TRBJ2-7,NA,13,ASMTSGRNSYEQY
TRBV5-6,TRBJ2-7,NA,13,ASSLGLAGNYEQY
TRBV11-2,TRBJ1-2,NA,10,ASSPQDGGYT
TRBV2,TRBJ1-4,NA,11,ASTGGLFEKLF
TRBV30,TRBJ2-5,NA,13,AWTGGGPYQETQY
TRBV18,TRBJ2-7,NA,12,ASSPPGRAYEQY
TRBV27,TRBJ2-7,NA,14,ASSFTGLTGVHEQY
TRBV27,TRBJ1-2,NA,12,ASSPRTGNYGYT
TRBV18,TRBJ2-2,NA,15,ASSPYRRPDSSGELF
TRBV6-4,TRBJ2-1,once,13,ASSETSGRISEQF
TRBV4-2,TRBJ2-7,NA,15,ASSQDPLTSGSYEQY
TRBV29-1,TRBJ2-5,NA,12,SVGSTGLGKTQY
TRBV6-1,TRBJ1-2,NA,10,ASRQGSYGYT
TRBV5-1,TRBJ1-1,NA,14,ASSIGGGSLNTEAF
TRBV21-1,TRBJ2-5,NA,9,AGRGQETQY
TRBV12-5,TRBJ2-1,NA,12,ASGSGSSYNEQF
TRBV19,TRBJ1-5,NA,11,ASRDSSNQPQH
TRBV19,TRBJ2-7,NA,12,ASSSLRGAYEQY
TRBV28,TRBJ2-7,NA,12,ASRFSRGAYEQY
TRBV5-1,TRBJ2-1,NA,14,ASAEYSGSIYNEQF
TRBV29-1,TRBJ2-5,NA,11,SSSRLAQETQY
TRBV4-1,TRBJ1-2,NA,13,ASSQDTTEGYGYT
TRBV6-4,TRBJ1-6,NA,11,ASSEGLYSPLH
TRBV2,TRBJ2-7,NA,12,ASSRRDITYEQY
TRBV28,TRBJ2-7,NA,15,ASSLPPGAGGSYEQY
TRBV25-1,TRBJ2-1,NA,13,ASSELLAGSDEQF
TRBV5-5,TRBJ1-2,NA,11,ASSHGTGGPNT
TRBV29-1,TRBJ1-1,NA,14,SVVELPRKGYTEAF
TRBV6-6,TRBJ2-3,NA,14,ASSPGLTTQTDTQY
TRBV7-9,TRBJ1-5,NA,11,ASSFKGEAPQH
TRBV27,TRBJ2-7,NA,10,ASKGQGYEQY
TRBV5-4,TRBJ1-2,once,13,ASSLERGGSYGYT
TRBV29-1,TRBJ2-7,few,12,SAHLGTGGYEQY
TRBV10-3,TRBJ2-7,NA,14,AISESLRRNSYEQY
TRBV27,TRBJ2-4,NA,13,ASSPRAIAKNIQY
TRBV30,TRBJ2-1,once,10,AWSVPGNEQF
TRBV5-4,TRBJ1-1,NA,15,ASSELGAIPLNTEAF
TRBV19,TRBJ2-3,NA,13,ASSRAAYSTDTQY
TRBV5-1,TRBJ2-5,NA,13,ASSLAGTSDETQY
TRBV7-8,TRBJ1-1,NA,11,ASSFQFNTEAF
TRBV5-1,TRBJ2-1,NA,14,ASSVRGASSYNEQF
TRBV29-1,TRBJ2-1,NA,10,SVEVGLAKKF